A selection of T cell receptor beta chains follows, all from one sample in a study of blood T cell repertoires in COVID-19. Profiled with immunoSEQ multiplex PCR; TCRdb holds only in-frame clones, not every one. In the table there are just under 65,000 clones, 78% of which are singletons. The material sequenced was peripheral blood. The receptors stem from a man aged 60 to 75 with COVID-19, enrolled during active disease. The conserved cysteine and the conserved F or W are not part of the CDR3 here. A D gene is named only where the DNA matches it firmly. The size of a clone is reported for some rows only, either as once, few or many, or as a class for expanded clones.

>.|.|TRBJ1-5|TRBV6-5
ASRNRDQPQH
>TRBD2|.|TRBJ2-1|TRBV7-2
ASSPRLAGGDEQF
>.|.|TRBJ1-5|TRBV10-2
ASSPQSGSSNQPQH
>.|.|TRBJ1-4|TRBV7-9
ASSLVGEGIANEKLF
>TRBD2|few|TRBJ2-5|TRBV27
ASSPSLLATQETQY
>.|.|TRBJ1-5|TRBV27
ASSLRADYSNQPQH
>TRBD1|.|TRBJ1-2|TRBV4-2
ASSLRTGINYGYT
>TRBD1|.|TRBJ1-2|TRBV28
ASSSYRGGNYGYT
>TRBD2|.|TRBJ2-2|TRBV19
ASSITSGTITGELF
>.|.|TRBJ1-1|TRBV2
ASRVQQVATEAF
>.|.|TRBJ2-2|TRBV7-6
ASSRMTDFTGELF
>TRBD1|.|TRBJ2-4|TRBV5-1
ASSWKGDREGNIQY
>.|many|TRBJ2-7|TRBV15
ATSRDLGEYEQY
>.|.|TRBJ1-4|TRBV5-6
ASSLKAGLGEKLF
>.|.|TRBJ2-3|TRBV28
ASSTFGSGNTDTQY
>.|.|TRBJ1-2|TRBV25-1
ASSESGFRYGYT
>TRBD1|.|TRBJ2-3|TRBV7-6
ASSFERQGLDTQY
>TRBD1|.|TRBJ1-6|TRBV2
ASSVTGGDSPLH
>TRBD2|.|TRBJ2-1|TRBV27
ASSLGGYNEQF
>TRBD1|.|TRBJ1-2|TRBV5-6
ASSGGLRGRPGGYT
>TRBD1|.|TRBJ1-1|TRBV18
ASSLPGQGLNTEAF
>TRBD1|.|TRBJ2-7|TRBV2
ASIDTMTGGEQY
>.|.|TRBJ1-5|TRBV7-9
ASSPDSQPQH
>.|.|TRBJ1-1|TRBV28
ASTRRPTEAF
>TRBD1|.|TRBJ2-5|TRBV29-1
SVDRGQGFGETQY
>.|.|TRBJ1-5|TRBV6-6
ASSPFHIGRGFDQPQH
>.|.|TRBJ2-1|TRBV5-1
ASSLAAGAINNEQF
>.|.|TRBJ1-1|TRBV28
ASSKGGGTDRLNTEAF
>TRBD2|once|TRBJ2-5|TRBV29-1
SVGEGSSGETQY
>TRBD1|.|TRBJ2-1|TRBV9
ASSSGGQPGHEQF
>.|.|TRBJ2-2|TRBV6-4
ASSVDGPPGSGELF
>.|.|TRBJ1-5|TRBV18
ASSPEVGQPQH
>.|.|TRBJ2-5|TRBV19
ASRGQGGETQY
>TRBD2|.|TRBJ2-5|TRBV28
ASSLNSGGAETQY
>TRBD1|.|TRBJ2-2|TRBV6-5
ASSYGRGRTTGELF
>TRBD2|.|TRBJ2-1|TRBV5-6
ASSGGLAENSYNEQF
>.|few|TRBJ2-1|TRBV7-6
ASSLPSVGYNEQF
>.|few|TRBJ1-6|TRBV11-3
ASSLGTDSPLH
>TRBD1|.|TRBJ2-5|TRBV6-1
ASSEGGQGGGETQY
>.|.|TRBJ1-4|TRBV11-2
ASSLDLAATNEKLF
>.|.|TRBJ2-7|TRBV30
ASGAPYEQY
>TRBD1|.|TRBJ2-7|TRBV7-9
ASSPGTGRYEQY
>TRBD1|.|TRBJ1-1|TRBV3-1/TRBV3-2
ATQGDATEAF
>.|.|TRBJ2-2|TRBV24-1
ATSEGDTNTGELF
>.|.|TRBJ1-5|TRBV5-1
ASSLGRDSNQPQH
>.|.|TRBJ1-3|TRBV5-5
ASSPPGLGNTIY
>.|.|TRBJ1-2|TRBV3-1/TRBV3-2
ASSQYGVMVDGYT
>TRBD2|once|TRBJ2-7|TRBV11-3
ASSLVRESVQQY
>TRBD1|.|TRBJ2-1|TRBV9
ASSARQGAVSEQF
>.|.|TRBJ2-2|TRBV11-3
ASSSRGRYTGELF
>.|.|TRBJ1-3|TRBV5-4
ASSYGADGNTIY
>TRBD2|.|TRBJ2-2|TRBV6-5
ASKSGGAGTGELF